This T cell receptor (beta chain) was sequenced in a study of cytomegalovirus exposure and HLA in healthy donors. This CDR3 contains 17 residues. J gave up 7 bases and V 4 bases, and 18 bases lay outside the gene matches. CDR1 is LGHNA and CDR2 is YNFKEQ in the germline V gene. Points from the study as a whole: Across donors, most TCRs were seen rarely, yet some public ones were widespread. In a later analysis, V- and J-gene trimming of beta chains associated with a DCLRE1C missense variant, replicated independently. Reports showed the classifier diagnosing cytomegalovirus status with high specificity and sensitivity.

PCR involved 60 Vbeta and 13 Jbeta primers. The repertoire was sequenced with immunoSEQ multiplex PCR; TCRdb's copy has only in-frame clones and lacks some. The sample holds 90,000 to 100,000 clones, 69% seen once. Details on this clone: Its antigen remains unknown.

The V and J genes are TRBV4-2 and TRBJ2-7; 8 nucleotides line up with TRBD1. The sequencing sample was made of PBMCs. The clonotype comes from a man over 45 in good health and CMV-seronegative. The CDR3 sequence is CASSPTGDPATGYEQYF. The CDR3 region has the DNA TGTGCCAGCAGCCCGACAGGGGACCCCGCTACCGGTTATGAGCAGTACTTC.